This section outlines one T cell receptor (beta chain) sequence together with its context. Generated by immunoSEQ multiplex PCR, the TCRdb table keeps only in-frame clones and is missing some. This sample has approximately 60,000 clones, with roughly 91% found just once. The data originate from a study of T cell changes during pregnancy in multiple sclerosis. This clonotype was obtained from a female donor in good health, enrolled as a control in a pregnancy study. The material sequenced was peripheral blood, taken in the third trimester of pregnancy.

The CDR3 reads CASSPGQGSPKEQFF. CDR3 DNA sequence: TGCGCCAGCAGCCCAGGACAGGGATCCCCTAAAGAGCAGTTCTTC. The V call is TRBV5-1, the J call TRBJ2-1; TRBD1 aligns across 8 bases. The CDR3 extends over 15 amino acids. Germline CDR1 is SGHRS and CDR2 is YFSETQ. After removal of 4 bases from V and 10 bases from J, the junction contained 13 bases not matched to a gene.